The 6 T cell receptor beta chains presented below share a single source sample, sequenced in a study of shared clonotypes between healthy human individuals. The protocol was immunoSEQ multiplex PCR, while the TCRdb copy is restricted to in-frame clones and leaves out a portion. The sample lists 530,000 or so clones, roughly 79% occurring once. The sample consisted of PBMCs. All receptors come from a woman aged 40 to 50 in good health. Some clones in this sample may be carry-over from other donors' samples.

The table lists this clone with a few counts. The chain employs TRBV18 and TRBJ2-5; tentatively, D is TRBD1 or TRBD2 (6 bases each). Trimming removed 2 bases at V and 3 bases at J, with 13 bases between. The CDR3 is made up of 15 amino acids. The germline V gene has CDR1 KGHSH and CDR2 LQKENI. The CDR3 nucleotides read TGTGCCAGCTCACCATCGGAGGGGGTGGAAGAGACCCAGTACTTC. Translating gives CASSPSEGVEETQYF. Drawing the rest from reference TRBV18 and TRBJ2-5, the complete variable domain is NAGVMQNPRHLVRRRGQEARLRCSPMKGHSHVYWYRQLPEEGLKFMVYLQKENIIDESGMPKERFSAEFPKEGPSILRIQQVVRGDSAAYFCASSPSEGVEETQYFGPGTRLLVL.

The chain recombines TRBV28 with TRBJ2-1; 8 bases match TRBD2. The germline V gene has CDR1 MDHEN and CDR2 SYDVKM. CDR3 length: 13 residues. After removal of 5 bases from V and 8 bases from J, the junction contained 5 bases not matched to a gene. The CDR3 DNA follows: TGTGCCAGCAGTCCACCGGGACTAGATGAGCAGTTCTTC. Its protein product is CASSPPGLDEQFF. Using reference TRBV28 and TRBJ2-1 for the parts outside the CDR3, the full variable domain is DVKVTQSSRYLVKRTGEKVFLECVQDMDHENMFWYRQDPGLGLRLIYFSYDVKMKEKGDIPEGYSVSREKKERFSLILESASTNQTSMYLCASSPPGLDEQFFGPGTRLTVL.

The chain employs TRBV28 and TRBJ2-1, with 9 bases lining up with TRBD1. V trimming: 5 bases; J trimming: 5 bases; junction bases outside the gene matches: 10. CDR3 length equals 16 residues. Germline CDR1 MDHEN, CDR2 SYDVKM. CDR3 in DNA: TGTGCCAGCAGTCCCCCGGGGACAGGGCTTAACAATGAGCAGTTCTTC. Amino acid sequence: CASSPPGTGLNNEQFF.

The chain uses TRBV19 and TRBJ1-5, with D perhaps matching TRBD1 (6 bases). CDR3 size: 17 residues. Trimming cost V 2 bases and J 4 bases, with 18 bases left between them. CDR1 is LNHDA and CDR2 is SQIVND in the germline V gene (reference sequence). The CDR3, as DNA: TGTGCCAGTAGTATACCGGGCACAGGGAGGCTAAATCAGCCCCAGCATTTT. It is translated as CASSIPGTGRLNQPQHF.

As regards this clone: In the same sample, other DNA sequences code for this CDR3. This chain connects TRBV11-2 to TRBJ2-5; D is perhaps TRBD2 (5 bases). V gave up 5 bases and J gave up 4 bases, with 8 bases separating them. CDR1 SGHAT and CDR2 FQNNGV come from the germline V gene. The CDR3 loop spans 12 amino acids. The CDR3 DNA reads TGTGCCAGCAGCCTACGGGGAGAGACCCAGTACTTC. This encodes CASSLRGETQYF.

As DNA, the CDR3 is TGTGCCTGGAGTGAGCAGCCTTCGTACGAGCAGTACTTC. Amino acids: CAWSEQPSYEQYF. The chain couples TRBV30 to TRBJ2-7; no definite D call. Germline lookup yields CDR1 GTSNPN and CDR2 SVGIG (reference sequence). Trimming shortened V by 1 base and J by 4 bases, and 11 bases separated the two germline ends. CDR3 length: 13 residues.